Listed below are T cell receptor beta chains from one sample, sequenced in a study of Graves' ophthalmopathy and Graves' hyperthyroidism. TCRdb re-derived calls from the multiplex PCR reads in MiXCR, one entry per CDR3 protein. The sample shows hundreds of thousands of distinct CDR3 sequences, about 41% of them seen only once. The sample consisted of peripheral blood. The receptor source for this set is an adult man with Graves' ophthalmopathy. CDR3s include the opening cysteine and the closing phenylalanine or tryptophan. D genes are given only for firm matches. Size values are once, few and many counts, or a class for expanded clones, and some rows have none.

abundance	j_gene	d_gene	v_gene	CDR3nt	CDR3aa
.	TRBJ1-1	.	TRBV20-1	TGCAGTGCTAGGCCGGGGTGGGCTGAAGCTTTCTTT	CSARPGWAEAFF
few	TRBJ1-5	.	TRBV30	TGTGCCTGGAGTGCGGGGCACAATCAGCCCCAGCATTTT	CAWSAGHNQPQHF
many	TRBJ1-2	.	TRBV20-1	TGCAGTGCAGCCAGGACGGACGAGTATGGCTACACCTTC	CSAARTDEYGYTF
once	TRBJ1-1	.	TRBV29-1	TGCAGCGTCCGGCAGGGCATGTTCTCCGACACTGAAGCTTTCTTT	CSVRQGMFSDTEAFF
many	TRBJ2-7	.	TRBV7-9	TGTGCCAGCAGCTTTGACCCAAATGACGGGCAGTACTTC	CASSFDPNDGQYF
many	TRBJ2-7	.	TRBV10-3	TGTGCCATCAGTGTTGGGGGGAGTGTCTACGAGCAGTACTTC	CAISVGGSVYEQYF
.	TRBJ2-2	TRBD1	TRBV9	TGTGCCAGCACCGACGGACAGGGCGACACCGGGGAGCTGTTTTTT	CASTDGQGDTGELFF
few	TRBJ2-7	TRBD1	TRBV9	TGTGCCAGCAGCCCTAGGGACAGGGATACCTACGAGCAGTACTTC	CASSPRDRDTYEQYF
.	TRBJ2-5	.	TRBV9	TGTGCCAGCAGCCCGACAGGGAGGGCGTTCGGTGAGACCCAGTACTTC	CASSPTGRAFGETQYF
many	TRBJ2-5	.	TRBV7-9	TGTGCCACATCTACCGCAGGGTCCCTGGACGAAGAGACCCAGTACTTC	CATSTAGSLDEETQYF
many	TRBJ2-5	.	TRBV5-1	TGCGCCAGCAGCACGGACGCAAAAGAGACCCAGTACTTC	CASSTDAKETQYF
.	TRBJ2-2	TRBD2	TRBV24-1	TGTGCCACCAGTGACTCCTCTAGCGGGAGGATCAGGCAGCTGTTTTTT	CATSDSSSGRIRQLFF
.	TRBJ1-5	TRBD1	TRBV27	TGTGCCAGCAGTCCACAGGGGAGAGGTCAGCCCCAGCATTTT	CASSPQGRGQPQHF
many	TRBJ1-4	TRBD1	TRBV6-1	TGTGCCAGCAGGAGCGGGACAGGAGAAGTTGAAAAACTGTTTTTT	CASRSGTGEVEKLFF
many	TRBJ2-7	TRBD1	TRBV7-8	TGTGCCAGCAGCAAACCCGGGACAGGGCCCTACGAGCAGTACTTC	CASSKPGTGPYEQYF
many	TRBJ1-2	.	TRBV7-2	TGTGCCAGCAGCTCTCTATTAATAGAGGGCTACACCTTC	CASSSLLIEGYTF
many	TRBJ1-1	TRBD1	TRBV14	TGTGCCAGCAGGAAGAGGACAGGGGGTCGCCTGAACACTGAAGCTTTCTTT	CASRKRTGGRLNTEAFF
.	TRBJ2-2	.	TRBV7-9	TGTGCCAGCAGCTTGGACAGACTCCGAACCGAGGAGCTGTTTTTT	CASSLDRLRTEELFF
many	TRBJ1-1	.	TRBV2	TGTGCCAGCAGTGCCATTCTAAGGGGGGCTGGTGAAGCTTTCTTT	CASSAILRGAGEAFF
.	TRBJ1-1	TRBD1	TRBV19	TGTGCCAGTAGTCAGACAGGGGAAGGTCGAATGAACACTGAAGCTTTCTTT	CASSQTGEGRMNTEAFF
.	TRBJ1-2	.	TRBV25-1	TGTGCCAGCAGTGCTCCTCTCCGGCAGGGCTCTGGCTACACCTTC	CASSAPLRQGSGYTF
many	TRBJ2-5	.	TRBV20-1	TGCAGTGCTAGAGTTTGGGGGACCGGGACCCAGTACTTC	CSARVWGTGTQYF
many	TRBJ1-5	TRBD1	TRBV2	TGTGCCAGCAGTGGACTTCCCGGGACAGGGGGCGCGGGTCAGCCCCAGCATTTT	CASSGLPGTGGAGQPQHF
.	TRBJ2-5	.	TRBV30	TGTGCCTGGACCCATGGGAGCGGCCAAGAGACCCAGTACTTC	CAWTHGSGQETQYF
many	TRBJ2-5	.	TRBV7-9	TGTGCCAGCAGCGACCAAGAGACCCAGTACTTC	CASSDQETQYF
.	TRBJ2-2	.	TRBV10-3	TGTGCCAGCAGGACCCCGGGTTTCCCCGGGGAGCTGTTTTTT	CASRTPGFPGELFF
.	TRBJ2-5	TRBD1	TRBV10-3	TGTGCCAGCAGTGACCTGTCCCCAGGGGGACAAGAGACCCAGTACTTC	CASSDLSPGGQETQYF
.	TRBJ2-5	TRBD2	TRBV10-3	TGTGCCAGCAGGCGGACTAGGGTGTACCAAGAGACCCAGTACTTC	CASRRTRVYQETQYF
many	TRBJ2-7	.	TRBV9	TGTGCCAGCAGCCCCACCCTCGCCCCGGACTACGAGCAGTACTTC	CASSPTLAPDYEQYF
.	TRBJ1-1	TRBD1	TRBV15	TGTGCCACCAGCAGAGATAGACAGGGGGAAGCTTTCTTT	CATSRDRQGEAFF
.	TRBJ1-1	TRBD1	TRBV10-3	TGTGCCAGCAGACATCAGGGGGACGGGGCTGAAGCTTTCTTT	CASRHQGDGAEAFF
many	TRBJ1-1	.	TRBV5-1	TGCGCCAGCAGCTCCCAGACAGGAACGGGTGAAGCTTTCTTT	CASSSQTGTGEAFF
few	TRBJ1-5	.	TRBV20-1	TGCAGTGCAAGAACGGGACGAAATTTGTATCAGCCCCAGCATTTT	CSARTGRNLYQPQHF
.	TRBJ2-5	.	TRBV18	TGTGCCAGCTCCCCAAGGAGAACAGGGACAGAGACCCAGTACTTC	CASSPRRTGTETQYF
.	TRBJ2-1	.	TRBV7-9	TGTGCCATCGAGGGGGGATACAATGAGCAGTTCTTC	CAIEGGYNEQFF
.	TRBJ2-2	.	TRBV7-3	TGTGCCAGCAGCTCCGCCGAAGTGGGGACGAACATCGGGGAGCTGTTTTTT	CASSSAEVGTNIGELFF
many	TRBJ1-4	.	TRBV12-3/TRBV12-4	TGTGCCAGCAGTTTACAGGGGTTACCTAATGAAAAACTGTTTTTT	CASSLQGLPNEKLFF
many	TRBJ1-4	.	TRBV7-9	TGTGCCAGCAGCCGACAGAATGAAAAACTGTTTTTT	CASSRQNEKLFF
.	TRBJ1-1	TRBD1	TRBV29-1	TGCAGCCCCAGGGGGGCTGGGACTGAAGCTTTCTTT	CSPRGAGTEAFF
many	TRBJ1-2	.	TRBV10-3	TGTGCCATCAGTGCTTTGACAGACCCGGATACAGATTATGGCTACACCTTC	CAISALTDPDTDYGYTF
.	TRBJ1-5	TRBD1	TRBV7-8	TGTGCCAGCAGCTTATCGACAGGGGAGGTCAATCAGCCCCAGCATTTT	CASSLSTGEVNQPQHF
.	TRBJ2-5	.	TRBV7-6	TGTGACAACGGCGGCAGTTTGAGCCCTGCTAGTCCCGTGTACTTC	CDNGGSLSPASPVYF
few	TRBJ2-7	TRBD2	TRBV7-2	TGTGCCAGCAGCTTAGCGGGTAGCGGGAGATTTTACGAGCAGTACTTC	CASSLAGSGRFYEQYF
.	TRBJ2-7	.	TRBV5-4	TGTGCCAGCAGCTTGGGTGGTTCGAAGACGGTTTGGGAGCAGTACTTC	CASSLGGSKTVWEQYF
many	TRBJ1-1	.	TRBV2	TGTGCCAGCAGTGAAGCTTCAGGGATGAACACTGAAGCTTTCTTT	CASSEASGMNTEAFF
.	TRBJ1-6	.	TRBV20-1	TGCAGTGCTCTACAGGGTGCTCTGTATAATTCACCCCTCCACTTT	CSALQGALYNSPLHF
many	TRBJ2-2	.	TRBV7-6	TGTGCCAGCGGCGGGGTTGGGGAGCTGTTTTTT	CASGGVGELFF